The present entry profiles one TCR beta chain with its context. As originally analysed: It was from reference gene primer amplification that nucleated cell counts were estimated. Sequencing was performed with immunoSEQ multiplex PCR; in TCRdb, only in-frame clones are kept and a portion is missing. V and J calls and clone size are as listed in that table; D and trimming were resolved from the DNA. The top ten hold less than 3.5% of the sample, which has 210,000 or so clones, about 87% seen once. The entry originates in a study of blood T cell repertoires in COVID-19. Study background: Donors in the United States, Italy and Spain gave samples during acute or convalescent COVID-19.

Patients in Seattle were enrolled during active infection, then followed longitudinally. This sequence originates from a young man with COVID-19, enrolled during active disease. The specimen was peripheral blood.

The CDR3 coding sequence is TGTGCCAGTAGTTACGCCGGGACTAGCTCCAATGAGCAGTTCTTC. Encoded protein: CASSYAGTSSNEQFF. The rearrangement links TRBV19 to TRBJ2-1; 9 positions agree with TRBD2. V was pared by 5 bases and J by 6 bases, with 8 bases of the junction left unmatched. The CDR3 runs to 15 residues. Germline CDR1 LNHDA, CDR2 SQIVND (reference sequence).